This TCR delta chain appears in the sequencing data of a study of gamma-delta T cells after stem cell transplantation. To note about this clone: The protein in TCRdb stems from a much larger clone and differs at residue 5 from this DNA's translation, likely a read error; here the protein is translated from the DNA.

TCRdb re-called the RT-PCR reads through CATT. This table has a few thousand delta-chain clones, 20% to 25% appearing once. Deletions cut 3 bases from V and 0 bases from J, with 16 bases between. Per germline, CDR1 GEAIGNYY and CDR2 EKD. The CDR3 sequence is 16 residues long. The source of this sequence is a human donor. It is not recorded whose cells these are; they may come from a transplant donor. The chain joins TRDV2 to TRDJ1; unclear D gene. Sequencing used gamma-delta T cells. The CDR3 coding sequence is TGTGCCTGTGACTCTCTTAAGCCCTCGTACACCGATAAACTCATCTTT. Translating gives CACDSLKPSYTDKLIF.